This TCR beta chain stems from a study of a mutant IDH1 vaccine in newly diagnosed glioma. This clone was observed a handful of times. Its cognate antigen is unknown. Trimming took 3 bases from V and 4 from J; bases not matched to a gene: 5. Per germline, CDR1 KGHSH and CDR2 LQKENI. This CDR3 is 14 amino acids long. Described time point: week 5, during vaccination. Each dose of the vaccine consisted of 300 ug of mutant IDH1 20-mer peptide, with topical imiquimod. In every donor, the tumor was a new WHO grade 3 or 4 IDH1-mutant, ATRX-lost astrocytoma. The table came from immunoSEQ multiplex PCR; TCRdb's copy has only in-frame clones and leaves some out. Here the sample spans about 54,000 clones, over 70% being singletons.

This receptor was identified in a man under 40 with glioma. The sequencing used PBMCs, collected from a glioma patient whose treatment included an IDH1 peptide vaccine. The chain carries TRBV18 and TRBJ1-1; 7 nucleotides line up with TRBD1. As DNA, the CDR3 is TGTGCCAGCTCACCCTCGGGACAGCTCACTGAAGCTTTCTTT. Translating it yields CASSPSGQLTEAFF.